Shown below are 14 T cell receptor beta chains from a single sample sequenced in a study of OX40 agonist ivuxolimab in advanced cancers. Sequenced by immunoSEQ multiplex PCR; TCRdb stores in-frame clones only, minus some. The sample holds some 19,000 clones, about 80% seen once. Sequenced here: CD4+ or CD8+ T cells sorted from blood, sampled in a trial of the OX40 agonist ivuxolimab. The receptors stem from an adult with an advanced solid tumor such as melanoma, head and neck, liver or kidney cancer.

This chain uses TRBV28 with TRBJ1-3; D not certain. The V gene's germline CDR1 is MDHEN and CDR2 SYDVKM. V lost 5 bases to trimming and J lost 7 bases, with 12 bases between them. The CDR3 loop spans 13 amino acids. The CDR3 nucleotides are TGTGCCAGCAGTCCTATCCTAGGGAACACCATATATTTT. Its protein is CASSPILGNTIYF.

This rearrangement joins TRBV6-1 to TRBJ1-2; D is undetermined. Germline V gives CDR1 MNHNS, CDR2 SASEGT. This CDR3 comprises 12 residues. Trimming took 6 bases from V and 6 from J, leaving 11 bases between them. The DNA for the CDR3 is TGTGCCAGCAGATTTTGGGGAGATGGCTACACCTTC. Its protein product is CASRFWGDGYTF.

This rearrangement joins TRBV6-5 to TRBJ2-7; D may be TRBD2 (7 bases). V was cut by 6 bases and J by 6 bases, with 15 bases left in between. There are 13 residues in the CDR3. Germline CDR1 and CDR2: MNHEY and SVGAGI. The CDR3 coding sequence is TGTGCCAGCAGGTATGGGGGGGCAGGCGAGCAGTACTTC. Residues: CASRYGGAGEQYF.

The V gene is TRBV5-4, the J gene TRBJ2-7; 7 bases align to TRBD1. The CDR3 runs to 14 residues. Germline CDR1 is SGHNT and CDR2 is YYREEE (reference sequence). The junction had 3 bases not matched to a gene; V was cut back by 2 bases and J by 1 base. DNA of the CDR3: TGTGCCAGCAGCTTCCGGGACAGATCCTACGAGCAGTACTTC. Translating it yields CASSFRDRSYEQYF.

This clone was seen a single time. DNA for the CDR3: TGTGCCAGCAGTCTTGGACTAGGCGGAGAGACCCAGTACTTC. Amino acid sequence: CASSLGLGGETQYF. This sequence joins TRBV7-6 and TRBJ2-5; 7 bases fit TRBD2. The CDR3 is 14 residues long. CDR1 and CDR2 from the germline V gene are SGHVS and FNYEAQ. With V trimmed by 6 bases and J by 4 bases, 8 bases remained unmatched.

The V and J genes are TRBV28 and TRBJ1-2; 11 nucleotides match TRBD1. The CDR3 loop spans 15 amino acids. With 6 bases clipped from V and 4 bases from J, the junction kept 7 bases outside the gene matches. In germline, CDR1 is MDHEN, CDR2 SYDVKM. As DNA, the CDR3 is TGTGCCAGCAGCTTCGCCGGGACAGGGGGCTATGGCTACACCTTC. Its protein is CASSFAGTGGYGYTF.

The chain joins TRBV11-2 to TRBJ2-3; the match to TRBD2 covers 10 bases. The CDR3 covers 15 residues. Germline values: CDR1 SGHAT, CDR2 FQNNGV. The V and J ends lost 1 base and 6 bases, in that order; junction bases with no gene match: 4. The CDR3 region has the DNA TGTGCCAGCAGCTTAGTCACTAGCGGGATGGATACGCAGTATTTT. Its translation: CASSLVTSGMDTQYF.

The genes are TRBV27 and TRBJ2-1; 9 positions match TRBD2. The V gene end was trimmed by 2 bases and the J gene end by 3 bases; junction bases not matched to a gene: 5. The CDR3 runs to 16 residues. The germline V gene has CDR1 MNHEY and CDR2 SMNVEV (reference sequence). CDR3 DNA: TGTGCCAGCAGTTTACAATTAGCGGGAGTCTACAATGAGCAGTTCTTC. This translates into CASSLQLAGVYNEQFF.

The chain combines TRBV4-2 with TRBJ2-3, with D possibly TRBD1 on 5 matching bases. CDR1 LGHNA and CDR2 YNFKEQ come from the germline V gene. Trimming removed 2 bases from V and 2 bases from J, with 17 bases in between. The CDR3 has 17 amino acids. The CDR3 nucleotides are TGTGCCAGCAGCCAAAGAATCGCAGGGTCGATCACAGATACGCAGTATTTT. Protein product: CASSQRIAGSITDTQYF.

V is TRBV14 and J is TRBJ2-3; D possibly corresponds to TRBD2 (5 bases). The CDR3 runs to 15 residues. V was pared by 0 bases and J by 4 bases, with 11 bases between. In germline, CDR1 is SGHDN, CDR2 FVKESK. The chain's CDR3 is CASSQDLVRADTQYF. In DNA form, the CDR3 reads TGTGCCAGCAGCCAAGATCTAGTGCGGGCAGATACGCAGTATTTT.

This clone was seen more than once but under ten times. The chain joins TRBV2 to TRBJ1-6; no firm D call. The CDR3 runs to 12 residues. The V and J ends lost 5 bases and 9 bases respectively, with 8 bases between them. The V gene's germline CDR1 is SNHLY and CDR2 FYNNEI. Here the CDR3 DNA reads TGTGCCAGCAGTACTCTCGGTTCACCCCTCCACTTT. Protein: CASSTLGSPLHF.

This clone was detected once. The chain combines TRBV7-2 with TRBJ2-7; D remains unclear. The germline CDR1 and CDR2 sequences are SGHTA and FQGNSA. This CDR3 is 14 amino acids long. V gave up 4 bases and J gave up 2 bases, with 12 bases separating them. Here the CDR3 reads CASSSNLNTYEQYF. CDR3 bases: TGTGCCAGCAGCTCCAACCTAAACACCTACGAGCAGTACTTC.

The genes are TRBV14 and TRBJ1-3; no clear D. V lost 3 bases and J 4 bases, leaving 7 bases between the germline ends. Germline V gene data show CDR1 as SGHDN and CDR2 as FVKESK. CDR3 length: 13 amino acids. CDR3 sequence: CASSHPSGNTIYF. CDR3 in DNA: TGTGCCAGCAGCCACCCTTCCGGAAACACCATATATTTT.

This chain links TRBV7-6 with TRBJ1-1; unclear D gene. CDR1 SGHVS and CDR2 FNYEAQ come from the germline V gene. There are 16 residues in the CDR3. Trimming pared 5 bases from V and 0 bases from J, leaving 16 bases between. The CDR3 DNA sequence: TGTGCCAGCAGCCTAGAGGCAGGCCCAGTGAACACTGAAGCTTTCTTT. Translating it yields CASSLEAGPVNTEAFF.